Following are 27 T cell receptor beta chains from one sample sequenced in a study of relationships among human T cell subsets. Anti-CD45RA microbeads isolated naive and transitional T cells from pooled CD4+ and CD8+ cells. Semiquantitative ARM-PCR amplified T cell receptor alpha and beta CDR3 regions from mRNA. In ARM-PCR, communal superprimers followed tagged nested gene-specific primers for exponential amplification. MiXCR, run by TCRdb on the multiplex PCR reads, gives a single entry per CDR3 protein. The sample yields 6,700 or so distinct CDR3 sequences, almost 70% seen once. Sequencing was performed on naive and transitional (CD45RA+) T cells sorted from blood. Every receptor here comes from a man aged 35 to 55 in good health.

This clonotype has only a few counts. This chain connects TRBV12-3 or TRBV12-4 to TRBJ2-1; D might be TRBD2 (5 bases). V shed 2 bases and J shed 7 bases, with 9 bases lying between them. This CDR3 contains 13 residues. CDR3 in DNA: TGTGCCAGCAGTTTAATTGGGGAGAATGAGCAGTTCTTC. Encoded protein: CASSLIGENEQFF.

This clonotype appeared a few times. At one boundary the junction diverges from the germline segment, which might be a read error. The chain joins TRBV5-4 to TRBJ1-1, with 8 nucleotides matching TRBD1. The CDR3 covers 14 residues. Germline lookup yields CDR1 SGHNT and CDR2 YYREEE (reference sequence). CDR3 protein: CASSVDRANTEAFF. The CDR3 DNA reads TGCGCCAGCAGCGTGGACAGGGCCAACACTGAAGCTTTCTTT.

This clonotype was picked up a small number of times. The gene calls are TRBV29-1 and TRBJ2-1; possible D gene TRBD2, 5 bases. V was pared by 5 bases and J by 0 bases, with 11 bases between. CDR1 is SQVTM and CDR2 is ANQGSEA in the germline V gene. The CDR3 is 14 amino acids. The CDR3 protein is CSVFGGSSYNEQFF. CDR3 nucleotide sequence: TGCAGCGTTTTCGGTGGGAGCTCCTACAATGAGCAGTTCTTC.

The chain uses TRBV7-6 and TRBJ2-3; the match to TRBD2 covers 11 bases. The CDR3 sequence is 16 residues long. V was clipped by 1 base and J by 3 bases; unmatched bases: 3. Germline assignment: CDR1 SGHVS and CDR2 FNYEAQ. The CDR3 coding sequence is TGTGCCAGCAGCTTAGAGGCTAGCGGGGGGACAGATACGCAGTATTTT. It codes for CASSLEASGGTDTQYF.

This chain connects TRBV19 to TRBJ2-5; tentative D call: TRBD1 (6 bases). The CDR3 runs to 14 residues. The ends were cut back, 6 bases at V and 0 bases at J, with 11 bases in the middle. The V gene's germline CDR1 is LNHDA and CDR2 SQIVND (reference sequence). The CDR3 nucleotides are TGTGCCAGTAGGGACAGCCCGTACCAAGAGACCCAGTACTTC. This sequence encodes CASRDSPYQETQYF.

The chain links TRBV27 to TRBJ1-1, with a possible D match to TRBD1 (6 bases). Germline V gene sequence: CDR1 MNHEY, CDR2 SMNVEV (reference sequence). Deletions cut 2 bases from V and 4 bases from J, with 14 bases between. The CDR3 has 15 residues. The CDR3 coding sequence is TGTGCCAGCAGTTTACTTGGGGGGGCTGGCACTGAAGCTTTCTTT. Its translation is CASSLLGGAGTEAFF.

CDR3 in amino acids: CASSLVAGADTQYF. As DNA, the CDR3 is TGCGCCAGCAGCTTGGTAGCGGGCGCAGATACGCAGTATTTT. The chain couples TRBV5-1 to TRBJ2-3; 7 positions match TRBD2. J was trimmed by 4 bases and V by 0 bases; bases with no gene match: 2. Germline V CDR1 and CDR2: SGHRS, YFSETQ. The CDR3 covers 14 residues.

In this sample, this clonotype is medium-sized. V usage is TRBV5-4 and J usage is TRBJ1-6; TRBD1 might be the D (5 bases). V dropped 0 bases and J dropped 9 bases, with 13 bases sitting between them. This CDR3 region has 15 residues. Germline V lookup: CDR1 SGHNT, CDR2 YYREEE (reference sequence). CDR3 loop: CASSLDGQGGSPLHF. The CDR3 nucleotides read TGTGCCAGCAGCTTGGATGGCCAGGGAGGTTCACCCCTCCACTTT.

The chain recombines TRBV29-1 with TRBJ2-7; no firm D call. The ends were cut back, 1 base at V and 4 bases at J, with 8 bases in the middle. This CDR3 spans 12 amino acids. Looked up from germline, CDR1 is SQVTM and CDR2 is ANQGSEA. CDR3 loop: CSVEVGQYEQYF. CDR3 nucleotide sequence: TGCAGCGTTGAAGTAGGGCAGTACGAGCAGTACTTC.

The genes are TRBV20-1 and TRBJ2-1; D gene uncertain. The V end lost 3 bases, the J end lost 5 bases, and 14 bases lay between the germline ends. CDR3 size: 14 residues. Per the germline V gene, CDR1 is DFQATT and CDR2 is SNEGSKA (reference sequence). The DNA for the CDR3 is TGCAGTGCTAGGGACCCGGCCCGAAACAATGAGCAGTTCTTC. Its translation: CSARDPARNNEQFF.

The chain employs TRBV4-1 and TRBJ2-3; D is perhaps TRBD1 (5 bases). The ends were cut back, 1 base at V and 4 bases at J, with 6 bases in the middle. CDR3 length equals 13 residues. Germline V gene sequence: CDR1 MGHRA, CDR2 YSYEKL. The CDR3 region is CASSQAGPDTQYF. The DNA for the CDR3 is TGCGCCAGCAGCCAAGCAGGGCCAGATACGCAGTATTTT.

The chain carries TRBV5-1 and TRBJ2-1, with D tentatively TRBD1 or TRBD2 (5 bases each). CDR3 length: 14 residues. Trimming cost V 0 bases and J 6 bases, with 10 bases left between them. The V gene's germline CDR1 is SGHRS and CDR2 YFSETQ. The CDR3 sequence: CASSLAVGANEQFF. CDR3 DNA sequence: TGCGCCAGCAGCTTGGCCGTCGGGGCCAATGAGCAGTTCTTC.

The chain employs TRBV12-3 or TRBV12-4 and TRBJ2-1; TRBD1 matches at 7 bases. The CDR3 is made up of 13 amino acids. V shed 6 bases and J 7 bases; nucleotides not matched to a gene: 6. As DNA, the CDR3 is TGTGCCAGCAGCCTTGGCAGGGGGAATGAGCAGTTCTTC. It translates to CASSLGRGNEQFF.

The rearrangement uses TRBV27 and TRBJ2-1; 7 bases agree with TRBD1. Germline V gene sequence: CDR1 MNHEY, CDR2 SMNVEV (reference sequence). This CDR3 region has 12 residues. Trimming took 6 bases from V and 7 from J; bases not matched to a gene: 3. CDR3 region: CASSLQGNEQFF. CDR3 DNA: TGTGCCAGCAGCTTACAGGGGAATGAGCAGTTCTTC.

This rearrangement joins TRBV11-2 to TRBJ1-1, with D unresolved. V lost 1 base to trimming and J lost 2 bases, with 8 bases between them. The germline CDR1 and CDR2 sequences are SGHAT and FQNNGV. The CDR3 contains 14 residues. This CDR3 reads CASSLVVGNTEAFF. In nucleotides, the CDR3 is TGTGCCAGCAGCTTAGTGGTCGGCAACACTGAAGCTTTCTTT.

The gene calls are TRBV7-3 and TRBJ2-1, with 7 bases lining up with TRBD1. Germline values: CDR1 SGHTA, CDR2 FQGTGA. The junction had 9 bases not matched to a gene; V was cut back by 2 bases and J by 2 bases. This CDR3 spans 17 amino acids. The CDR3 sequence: CASSLFPDREPYNEQFF. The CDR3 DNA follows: TGTGCCAGCAGCTTATTCCCCGACAGGGAACCCTACAATGAGCAGTTCTTC.

The CDR3 region has the DNA TGTGCCAGCAGCCAATCGACGAGGGCCCGAAATCAGCCCCAGCATTTT. It specifies CASSQSTRARNQPQHF. The genes are TRBV16 and TRBJ1-5, with unresolved D. V was clipped by 0 bases and J by 4 bases, with 13 bases between them. Germline assignment: CDR1 KGHSY and CDR2 FQNENV. The CDR3 is 16 residues long.

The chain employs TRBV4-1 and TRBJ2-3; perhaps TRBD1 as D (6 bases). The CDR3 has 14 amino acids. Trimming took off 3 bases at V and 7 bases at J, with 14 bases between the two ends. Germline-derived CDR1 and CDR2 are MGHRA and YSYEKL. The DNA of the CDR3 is TGCGCCAGCAGCCAGGTTGGACAGTGGAATACGCAGTATTTT. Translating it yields CASSQVGQWNTQYF.

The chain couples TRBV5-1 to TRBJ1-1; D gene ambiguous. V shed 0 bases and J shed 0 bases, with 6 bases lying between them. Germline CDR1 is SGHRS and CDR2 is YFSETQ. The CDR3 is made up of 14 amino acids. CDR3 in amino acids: CASSLAQVNTEAFF. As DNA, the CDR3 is TGCGCCAGCAGCTTGGCCCAGGTGAACACTGAAGCTTTCTTT.

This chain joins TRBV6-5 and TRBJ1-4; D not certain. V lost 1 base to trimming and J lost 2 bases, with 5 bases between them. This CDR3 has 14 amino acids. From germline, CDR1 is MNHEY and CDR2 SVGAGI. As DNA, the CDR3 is TGTGCCAGCAGTTACTTGGGGACTAATGAAAAACTGTTTTTT. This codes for CASSYLGTNEKLFF.

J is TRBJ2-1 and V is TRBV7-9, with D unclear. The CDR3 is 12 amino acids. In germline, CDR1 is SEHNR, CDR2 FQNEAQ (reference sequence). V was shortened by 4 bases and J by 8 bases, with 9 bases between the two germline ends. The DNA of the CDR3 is TGTGCCAGCAGCTCTGCGACCCATGAGCAGTTCTTC. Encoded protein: CASSSATHEQFF.

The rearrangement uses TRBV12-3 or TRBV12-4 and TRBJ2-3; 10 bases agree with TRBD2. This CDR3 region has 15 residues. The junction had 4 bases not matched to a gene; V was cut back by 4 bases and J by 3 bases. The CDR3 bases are TGTGCCAGCAGTTGGACTAGCGGAGGGACAGATACGCAGTATTTT. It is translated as CASSWTSGGTDTQYF.

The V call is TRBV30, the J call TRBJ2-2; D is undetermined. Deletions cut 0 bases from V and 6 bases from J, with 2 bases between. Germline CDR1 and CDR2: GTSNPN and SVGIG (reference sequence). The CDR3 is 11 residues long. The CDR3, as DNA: TGTGCCTGGAGTGTTCCCGGGGAGCTGTTTTTT. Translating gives CAWSVPGELFF.

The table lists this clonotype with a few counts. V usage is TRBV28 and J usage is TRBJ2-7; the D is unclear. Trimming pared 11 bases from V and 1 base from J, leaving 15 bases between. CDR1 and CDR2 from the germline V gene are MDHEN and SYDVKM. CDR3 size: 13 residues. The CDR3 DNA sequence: TGTGCCCTCAAGCGCCCCGGGTCCTACGAGCAGTACTTC. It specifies CALKRPGSYEQYF.

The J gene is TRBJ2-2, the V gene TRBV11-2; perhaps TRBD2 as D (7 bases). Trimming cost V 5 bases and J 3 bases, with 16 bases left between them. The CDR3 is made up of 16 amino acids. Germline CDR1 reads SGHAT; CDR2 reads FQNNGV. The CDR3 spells CASSPQGGSYTGELFF. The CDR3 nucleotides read TGTGCCAGCAGCCCACAGGGAGGGTCGTACACCGGGGAGCTGTTTTTT.

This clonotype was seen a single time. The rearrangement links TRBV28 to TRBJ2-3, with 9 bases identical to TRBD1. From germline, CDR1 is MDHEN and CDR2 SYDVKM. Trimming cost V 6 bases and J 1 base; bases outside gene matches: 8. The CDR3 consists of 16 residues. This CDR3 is CASRPPQGARTDTQYF. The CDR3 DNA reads TGTGCCAGCAGGCCTCCACAGGGGGCTCGCACAGATACGCAGTATTTT. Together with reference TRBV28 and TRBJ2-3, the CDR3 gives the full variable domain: DVKVTQSSRYLVKRTGEKVFLECVQDMDHENMFWYRQDPGLGLRLIYFSYDVKMKEKGDIPEGYSVSREKKERFSLILESASTNQTSMYLCASRPPQGARTDTQYFGPGTRLTVL.

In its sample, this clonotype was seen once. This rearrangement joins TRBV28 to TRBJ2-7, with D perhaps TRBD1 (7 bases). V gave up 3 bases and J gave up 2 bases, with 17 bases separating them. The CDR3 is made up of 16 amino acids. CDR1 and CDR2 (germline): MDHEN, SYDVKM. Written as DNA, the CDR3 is TGTGCCAGCAGTTTGGAGGGGGCCTCTCGACCCTACGAGCAGTACTTC. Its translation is CASSLEGASRPYEQYF.